The sequence of this T cell receptor beta chain was determined in a study of T cells in Graves' hyperthyroidism and ophthalmopathy. Broader study findings: Ophthalmopathy onset followed model prediction by a median about 6.5 months.

The PBMCs were sourced from fresh peripheral blood (around 10 ml). This clonotype was recorded only once. Its antigen is undetermined. CDR3 length equals 19 residues. After removal of 8 bases from V and 8 bases from J, the junction contained 23 bases not matched to a gene. Germline CDR1 SGHVS, CDR2 FNYEAQ. TCR beta CDR3 region amplification was performed from RNA transcripts. During a first-round RT-PCR of the TCR CDR3, the HTBI primer set was used. TCRdb fed the multiplex PCR reads into MiXCR, producing one record per CDR3 protein. The table includes 75,000 to 100,000 distinct CDR3 sequences, roughly half detected once.

The sample was blood. V usage is TRBV7-6 and J usage is TRBJ2-7; 14 positions match TRBD2. The receptor was derived from a middle-aged woman with Graves' hyperthyroidism. The CDR3, as DNA: TGTGCCAGCCGCCTACGATACCGACTAGCGGGAGGGGGGTTCGACAAGCAGTACTTC. Amino acids: CASRLRYRLAGGGFDKQYF.